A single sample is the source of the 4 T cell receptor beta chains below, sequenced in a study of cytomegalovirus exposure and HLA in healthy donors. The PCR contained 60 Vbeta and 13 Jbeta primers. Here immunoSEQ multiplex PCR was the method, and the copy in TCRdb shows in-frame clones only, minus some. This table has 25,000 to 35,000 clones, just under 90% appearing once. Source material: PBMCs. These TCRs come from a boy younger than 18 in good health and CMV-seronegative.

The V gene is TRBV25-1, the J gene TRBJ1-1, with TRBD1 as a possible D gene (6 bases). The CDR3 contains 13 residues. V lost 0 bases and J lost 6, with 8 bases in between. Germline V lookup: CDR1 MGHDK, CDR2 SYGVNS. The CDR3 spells CASSEYRGSEAFF. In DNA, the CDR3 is TGTGCCAGCAGTGAATACAGGGGCTCTGAAGCTTTCTTT.

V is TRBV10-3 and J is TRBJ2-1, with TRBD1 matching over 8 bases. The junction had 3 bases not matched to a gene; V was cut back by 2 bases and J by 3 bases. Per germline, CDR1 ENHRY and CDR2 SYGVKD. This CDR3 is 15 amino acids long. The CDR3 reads CAISEDRGVYNEQFF. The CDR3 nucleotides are TGTGCCATCAGTGAGGACAGGGGAGTCTACAATGAGCAGTTCTTC.

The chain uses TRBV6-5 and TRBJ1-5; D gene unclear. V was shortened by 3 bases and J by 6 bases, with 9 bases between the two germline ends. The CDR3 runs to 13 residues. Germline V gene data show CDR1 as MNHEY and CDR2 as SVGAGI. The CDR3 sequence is CASSYSRVQPQHF. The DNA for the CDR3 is TGTGCCAGCAGTTATTCTCGGGTTCAGCCCCAGCATTTT.

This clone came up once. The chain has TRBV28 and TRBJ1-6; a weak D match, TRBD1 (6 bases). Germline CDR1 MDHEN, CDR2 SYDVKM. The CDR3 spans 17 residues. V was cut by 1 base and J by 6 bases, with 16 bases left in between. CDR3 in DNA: TGTGCCAGCAGTTTATTTGGGGGGGCTAGGAGTAATTCACCCCTCCACTTT. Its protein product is CASSLFGGARSNSPLHF.